This TCR beta chain was sequenced in a study of OX40 agonist ivuxolimab in advanced cancers. About the research overall: Intravenous ivuxolimab was administered to patients every 2 weeks at 0.01 to 10 mg/kg. Subjects had a mean age of about 61 years, with a range of about 23 to 90; almost 85% were male.

TCRdb's table, derived via immunoSEQ multiplex PCR, lists solely in-frame clones and lacks some. The table shows approximately 74,000 clones, with about three quarters occurring only once. Blood sampling took place at baseline, cycle 4 day 1, and cycle 7 day 1. This CDR3 has 16 residues. The V gene end was trimmed by 4 bases and the J gene end by 2 bases; junction bases not matched to a gene: 8. Germline V gene sequence: CDR1 SGHRS, CDR2 YFSETQ. Sequenced here: CD4+ or CD8+ T cells sorted from blood, sampled in a trial of the OX40 agonist ivuxolimab. The clonotype was recovered from an adult with an advanced solid tumor such as melanoma, head and neck, liver or kidney cancer. The V call is TRBV5-1, the J call TRBJ2-2; TRBD1 matches 7 bases. In nucleotides, the CDR3 is TGCGCCAGCAGCCCGCCCGGGACAGCAAACACCGGGGAGCTGTTTTTT. It yields the protein CASSPPGTANTGELFF.